Following are 26 T cell receptor beta chains from one sample sequenced in a study of shared clonotypes between healthy human individuals. Profiled with immunoSEQ multiplex PCR; TCRdb holds only in-frame clones, not every one. This sample carries fewer than 650,000 clones, around 78% of them seen once, and the ten largest clones take 13%. Material for sequencing was PBMCs. Receptor source: a woman between 35 and 50 years old in good health. Some clones in this sample may be carry-over from other donors' samples.

This chain connects TRBV4-1 to TRBJ2-7; 7 nucleotides line up with TRBD2. Germline assignment: CDR1 MGHRA and CDR2 YSYEKL. The CDR3 extends over 15 amino acids. V shed 3 bases, J shed 7 bases, and the junction held 12 bases outside the gene matches. The CDR3, as DNA: TGCGCCAGCAGCCAGACGGGACTACCTTTGGGAGAGCAGTACTTC. Translating gives CASSQTGLPLGEQYF.

The genes are TRBV9 and TRBJ2-2, with TRBD2 as a possible D gene (5 bases). The CDR3 runs to 15 residues. Trimming removed 0 bases at V and 5 bases at J, with 11 bases between. Germline V CDR1 and CDR2: SGDLS, YYNGEE. The CDR3 DNA reads TGTGCCAGCAGCGTAGAGGGAGCAGGTACCGGGGAGCTGTTTTTT. This gives the protein CASSVEGAGTGELFF.

This clone was found a few times. The chain joins TRBV30 to TRBJ2-2, with 12 positions matching TRBD2. CDR3 length: 15 residues. CDR1 and CDR2 (germline): GTSNPN, SVGIG (reference sequence). The V gene end was trimmed by 8 bases and the J gene end by 4 bases; junction bases not matched to a gene: 8. The CDR3 DNA follows: TGTGCCGGGGCTAGCGGGAGGGCCCGCACCGGGGAGCTGTTTTTT. This gives the protein CAGASGRARTGELFF.

V usage is TRBV9 and J usage is TRBJ2-1; TRBD2 matches 8 bases. The germline gives CDR1 SGDLS, CDR2 YYNGEE. The CDR3 runs to 16 residues. J gave up 6 bases and V 5 bases, and 13 bases lay outside the gene matches. CDR3 sequence: CASRSRGGRSGNEQFF. The CDR3 region has the DNA TGTGCCAGCAGGTCTCGAGGCGGGAGGAGTGGCAATGAGCAGTTCTTC.

This chain uses TRBV6-5 with TRBJ1-1, with unresolved D. V shed 3 bases and J shed 0 bases, with 14 bases lying between them. Looked up from germline, CDR1 is MNHEY and CDR2 is SVGAGI. The CDR3 totals 16 residues. CDR3: CASSYGSGLVNTEAFF. The CDR3 nucleotides read TGTGCCAGCAGTTATGGTTCAGGACTCGTGAACACTGAAGCTTTCTTT.

CDR3 DNA: TGTGCCAGCAGCCCGGGACAACTCTCTGGGGCCAACGTCCTGACTTTC. Residues: CASSPGQLSGANVLTF. V is TRBV6-4 and J is TRBJ2-6, with a possible D match to TRBD1 (6 bases). Looked up from germline, CDR1 is MRHNA and CDR2 is SNTAGT. V was clipped by 6 bases and J by 0 bases, with 12 bases between them. CDR3 length: 16 amino acids.

For this clone: This probably arose from a read error, given a far larger clone one base away. The sample carries other DNA sequences with the same CDR3. The rearrangement joins TRBV30 to TRBJ2-7; no firm D call. From germline, CDR1 is GTSNPN and CDR2 SVGIG (reference sequence). This CDR3 region has 13 residues. Trimming pared 0 bases from V and 6 bases from J, leaving 12 bases between. The CDR3 coding sequence is TGTGCCTGGAGTGTGTCCTTTGAAAGCGAGCAGTACTTC. Translating it yields CAWSVSFESEQYF.

The chain has TRBV7-2 and TRBJ2-6, with 11 nucleotides matching TRBD2. CDR1 is SGHTA, CDR2 FQGNSA, per germline. With 5 bases clipped from V and 0 bases from J, the junction kept 6 bases outside the gene matches. The CDR3 totals 18 residues. This CDR3 reads CASSPGLAVRSGANVLTF. For the CDR3, the DNA is TGTGCCAGCAGCCCGGGACTAGCGGTCCGCTCTGGGGCCAACGTCCTGACTTTC.

The chain uses TRBV4-1 and TRBJ1-3; D remains ambiguous. V was clipped by 1 base and J by 0 bases, with 13 bases between them. Germline V gene data show CDR1 as MGHRA and CDR2 as YSYEKL. This CDR3 is built from 17 residues. The CDR3 coding sequence is TGCGCCAGCAGCCAAGGGCGGAGTGGGCTCTCTGGAAACACCATATATTTT. Protein sequence: CASSQGRSGLSGNTIYF.

This chain uses TRBV7-9 with TRBJ1-2; TRBD1 agrees at 8 bases. Germline assignment: CDR1 SEHNR and CDR2 FQNEAQ (reference sequence). V dropped 5 bases and J dropped 10; count of bases not matched to a gene: 15. This CDR3 has 15 amino acids. The CDR3 DNA reads TGTGCCAGCAGCCATTTCAGGGGACAGGTGGGGGACTACACCTTC. It specifies CASSHFRGQVGDYTF.

The chain has TRBV12-1 and TRBJ2-3; no check of the table's D call, TRBD2, against the DNA was made. TRBV12-1 constitutes a pseudogene. The CDR3 runs to 23 residues. The CDR3 here is CASSFKSTGTSGRVTHVADTQYF. In DNA, the CDR3 is TGTGCCAGCAGCTTTAAGTCGACCGGGACTAGCGGGAGAGTTACCCACGTAGCAGATACGCAGTATTTT.

This clone has only a few counts. The chain is built from TRBV13 and TRBJ1-1; 9 bases line up with TRBD1. This CDR3 spans 15 amino acids. Germline loops: CDR1 PRHDT, CDR2 FYEKMQ (reference sequence). V was clipped by 6 bases and J by 4 bases; unmatched bases: 9. CDR3: CASRLRGQGTTEAFF. CDR3 nucleotides: TGTGCCAGCAGACTACGTGGACAGGGGACCACTGAAGCTTTCTTT.

The CDR3 sequence: CASSPPGSRNYGYTF. DNA for the CDR3: TGTGCCAGCAGCCCCCCGGGTAGCAGGAACTATGGCTACACCTTC. The rearrangement links TRBV13 to TRBJ1-2, with no clear D. This CDR3 contains 15 residues. V lost 5 bases and J lost 2, with 15 bases in between. The germline gives CDR1 PRHDT, CDR2 FYEKMQ (reference sequence). Based on the CDR3 plus reference TRBV13 and TRBJ1-2, the full variable domain is AAGVIQSPRHLIKEKRETATLKCYPIPRHDTVYWYQQGPGQDPQFLISFYEKMQSDKGSIPDRFSAQQFSDYHSELNMSSLELGDSALYFCASSPPGSRNYGYTFGSGTRLTVV.

The rearrangement uses TRBV30 and TRBJ2-1; D unresolved. Germline CDR1 and CDR2: GTSNPN and SVGIG (reference sequence). The CDR3 is 12 amino acids. The V end was cut by 5 bases, the J end by 2 bases, with 7 bases between. The CDR3 DNA reads as TGTGCCTGGGTCCACCCCTACAATGAGCAGTTCTTC. It codes for CAWVHPYNEQFF. The variable domain in full, with the rest retrieved from reference TRBV30 and TRBJ2-1, is SQTIHQWPATLVQPVGSPLSLECTVEGTSNPNLYWYRQAAGRGLQLLFYSVGIGQISSEVPQNLSASRPQDRQFILSSKKLLLSDSGFYLCAWVHPYNEQFFGPGTRLTVL.

The CDR3 region is CAWSAVAGGYNEQFF. CDR3 coding DNA: TGTGCCTGGAGTGCGGTAGCCGGGGGGTACAATGAGCAGTTCTTC. The chain uses TRBV30 and TRBJ2-1; the match to TRBD2 covers 7 bases. CDR1 GTSNPN and CDR2 SVGIG come from the germline V gene (reference sequence). The CDR3 length is 15 residues. The ends lost 1 base at V and 4 bases at J; junction bases unmatched: 7. Full variable domain (missing parts from reference TRBV30 and TRBJ2-1): SQTIHQWPATLVQPVGSPLSLECTVEGTSNPNLYWYRQAAGRGLQLLFYSVGIGQISSEVPQNLSASRPQDRQFILSSKKLLLSDSGFYLCAWSAVAGGYNEQFFGPGTRLTVL.

The rearrangement uses TRBV19 and TRBJ2-5, with 7 bases identical to TRBD1. The CDR3 contains 13 residues. Unmatched junction bases numbered 10, after V lost 8 bases and J lost 7 bases. Germline CDR1 reads LNHDA; CDR2 reads SQIVND (reference sequence). CDR3 in amino acids: CASGWQGVPTQYF. The CDR3 DNA follows: TGTGCCAGTGGCTGGCAGGGGGTGCCGACCCAGTACTTC. The entire variable domain, with the rest obtained from reference TRBV19 and TRBJ2-5, is as follows: DGGITQSPKYLFRKEGQNVTLSCEQNLNHDAMYWYRQDPGQGLRLIYYSQIVNDFQKGDIAEGYSVSREKKESFPLTVTSAQKNPTAFYLCASGWQGVPTQYFGPGTRLLVL.

The chain links TRBV11-3 to TRBJ1-1; D is unresolved. This CDR3 has 14 amino acids. Germline-derived CDR1 and CDR2 are SGHNT and YENEEA. V lost 5 bases and J 5 bases, leaving 15 bases between the germline ends. The CDR3 sequence: CASSPTREGTEAFF. In DNA, the CDR3 is TGTGCCAGCAGCCCGACCCGGGAGGGAACTGAAGCTTTCTTT.

The chain couples TRBV27 to TRBJ2-3; D might be TRBD2 (5 bases). Trimming removed 5 bases at V and 1 base at J, with 16 bases between. CDR1 and CDR2 from the germline V gene are MNHEY and SMNVEV (reference sequence). The CDR3 contains 16 residues. As DNA, the CDR3 is TGTGCCAGCAGTCCCAGGCCAGGAGGATGCACAGATACGCAGTATTTT. Amino acid sequence: CASSPRPGGCTDTQYF.

The V gene is TRBV6-1, the J gene TRBJ2-5, with 12 bases fitting TRBD2. V was clipped by 7 bases and J by 2 bases; unmatched bases: 5. This CDR3 has 15 amino acids. Germline-derived CDR1 and CDR2 are MNHNS and SASEGT. The CDR3, as DNA: TGTGCCAGCATTTCCGGACTAGCGGGGCAAGAGACCCAGTACTTC. This sequence encodes CASISGLAGQETQYF.

This clone was detected once. V gene TRBV7-3 combines with J gene TRBJ2-1, with TRBD2 identical over 13 bases. The CDR3 covers 16 residues. Losses at the gene ends were 5 bases for V and 12 bases for J; bases not matched to a gene: 13. The V gene's germline CDR1 is SGHTA and CDR2 FQGTGA. The CDR3 is CASSQPGLAGSRAQFF. The CDR3 DNA reads TGTGCCAGCAGCCAACCGGGACTAGCGGGAAGTCGAGCGCAGTTCTTC.

The chain joins TRBV28 to TRBJ2-7; 14 bases line up with TRBD2. Germline V gene lookup returns CDR1 MDHEN and CDR2 SYDVKM. V was clipped by 4 bases and J by 0 bases; unmatched bases: 11. CDR3 length: 19 amino acids. The DNA of the CDR3 is TGTGCCAGCAGTTCACCCGGGGGACTAGCGGGAGCCCTCTCCTACGAGCAGTACTTC. Its protein is CASSSPGGLAGALSYEQYF.

A note on this clone: The junction does not match germline at one end; this may be a read error. The same CDR3 arises from other DNA sequences in this sample as well. This chain uses TRBV7-9 with TRBJ2-3; D gene unclear. Per germline, CDR1 SEHNR and CDR2 FQNEAQ (reference sequence). This CDR3 has 11 residues. CDR3 nucleotide sequence: TGTGCCAGTAGCTCGACAGATACGCAGTATTTT. Protein product: CASSSTDTQYF. Looking up the rest from reference TRBV7-9 and TRBJ2-3 gives the full variable domain: DTGVSQNPRHKITKRGQNVTFRCDPISEHNRLYWYRQTLGQGPEFLTYFQNEAQLEKSRLLSDRFSAERPKGSFSTLEIQRTEQGDSAMYLCASSSTDTQYFGPGTRLTVL.

The chain recombines TRBV7-8 with TRBJ2-4, with a weak D call TRBD2 (6 bases). Deletions cut 5 bases from V and 0 bases from J, with 14 bases between. The CDR3 is 16 amino acids. The germline gives CDR1 SGHVS, CDR2 FQNEAQ. CDR3 in amino acids: CASSQMGGLAKNIQYF. The CDR3 bases are TGTGCCAGCAGCCAAATGGGGGGACTAGCCAAAAACATTCAGTACTTC.

The V gene is TRBV27, the J gene TRBJ2-7; 16 bases are shared with TRBD2. The germline CDR1 and CDR2 sequences are MNHEY and SMNVEV (reference sequence). This CDR3 comprises 17 residues. Trimming cost V 6 bases and J 3 bases; bases outside gene matches: 8. This CDR3 is CASRGTSGRAVRYEQYF. CDR3 coding DNA: TGTGCCAGCAGAGGGACTAGCGGGAGGGCCGTCCGCTACGAGCAGTACTTC.

This chain joins TRBV21-1 and TRBJ2-7; no check of the table's D call, TRBD1, against the DNA was made. TRBV21-1 is termed a pseudogene. The CDR3 spans 18 residues. The CDR3: CASSRGMCGQGKAYEQYF. The CDR3 DNA is TGTGCCAGCAGCAGGGGTATGTGCGGACAGGGAAAAGCCTACGAGCAGTACTTC.

In its sample, this clone was seen once. The rearrangement links TRBV4-1 to TRBJ1-5; TRBD1 aligns across 8 bases. Per germline, CDR1 MGHRA and CDR2 YSYEKL. J was trimmed by 4 bases and V by 4 bases; bases with no gene match: 12. This CDR3 has 17 residues. CDR3 loop: CASSPSRARGLNQPQHF. DNA for the CDR3: TGCGCCAGCAGCCCCTCGAGGGCCAGGGGGCTGAATCAGCCCCAGCATTTT.